This T cell receptor beta chain was observed in a study of blood T cell repertoires in COVID-19 (dated by TCRdb to about 2020). Regarding the study in general: The collaborator samples originated in the United States, Italy and Spain and spanned the acute and convalescent phases of COVID-19. Deeply sampled blood TCRbeta repertoires from subjects exposed to, actively infected with, or recovered from COVID-19 were included in the dataset. Samples came from the ongoing ImmuneRACE study (first 160 participants) plus 1,254 subjects from 6 global collaborators. Where available, HLA class I and class II types were obtained from metadata supplied by the sample provider rather than from assay-based typing. Nearly every sample came with metadata listing a de-identified subject ID, COVID-19 status, age in years and sex. The material from the prospective study consisted of cDNA or gDNA derived from T cells, B-cell-depleted T cells, or PBMCs. The repertoires were released in a freely available public database meant as a resource for research on the immune response to SARS-CoV-2.

What the study reported, not specific to this receptor: The quantity of clinical and demographic metadata differed by source and by participant and was supplied without curation.

With respect to this clone: Its antigen is still unknown. No per-base quality is available; no much larger clone lies one base away.

Taken from the germline V gene, the CDR1 and CDR2 loops are SGHVS and FNYEAQ. V and J lose 4 bases and 10 bases, and a span of 13 bases separates them. From the cysteine up to the phenylalanine, the CDR3 has a length of 12 residues. Only CDR3 DNA remains: 36 bases, in frame from the first base. Participants in the prospective study were enrolled through a virtual design, were aged roughly 18 to 100 years, and lived in about 25 United States geographic areas. In the prospective study, cohorts were assigned on the basis of participant-reported clinical history obtained from a screening survey and a study questionnaire. For ImmuneRACE Cohort 3, a participant was defined as recovered based on two consecutive negative NP/OP PCR tests, clearance by a healthcare professional, or resolution of symptoms. Each participant in the prospective study had whole blood, serum and a nasopharyngeal or oropharyngeal swab collected by mobile phlebotomists. Additional blood draws and questionnaires over an approximately 2-month period could optionally be provided by prospective study participants. Before DNA extraction, blood samples from the prospective study were shipped at room temperature or frozen.

TCRbeta CDR3 regions were amplified from genomic DNA using the immunoSEQ Assay, a bias-controlled multiplex PCR. In the original analysis: Nucleated cell counts per sample were estimated from amplification of reference gene primers within the assay. To quantify the absolute abundance of each unique TCRbeta CDR3 rearrangement, sequence reads were collapsed and filtered. For each sample, productive Simpson clonality was calculated as the square root of Simpson's diversity index across productive rearrangements. Entries here come from immuneACCESS through TCRdb and include only in-frame sequences with V and J called. Some clones fail to appear in such tables; in the studies checked, an unresolved V gene covers under half of the shortfall, and the cause of the remainder is unknown. V, J and clone size derive from that table, while D and trimming were established from the DNA sequence. The sample table contains about 430,000 clones; only one count was recorded for 75% to 90% of them. 1.1% of the sample is in the top ten clones.

The sequenced sample was PBMCs or T cells enriched from blood (not recorded which). The chain is encoded by TRBV7-6 joined to TRBJ1-1; possibly the D gene is TRBD1, per 6 matching bases. This sequence originates from a man younger than 40 who had recovered from COVID-19. The CDR3 protein: CASSSTGSRAFF. The sequence in DNA is TGTGCCAGCAGCTCAACAGGGTCAAGAGCTTTCTTT.